This T cell receptor beta chain was profiled in a study of monozygotic twins with inflammatory bowel disease (dated 2019 in TCRdb). With regard to the full study: In total, 28 monozygotic twin pairs made up the full study: 19 Danish pairs, all IBD-discordant, plus nine German pairs, of which four were IBD-concordant and five were IBD-discordant. The search for disease-associated traits relied mainly on comparing IBD patients with their genetically identical healthy co-twins within discordant pairs. Each individual had, on average, about 151 000 unique TCRalpha sequences and 181 000 unique TCRbeta sequences available for analysis. The study at large found these results: Because patients received different immunosuppressive treatments, the repertoires may have picked up extra background noise and variability between individuals. Measured by the inverse Simpson index, TCRbeta repertoire diversity was lower in IBD patients than in their healthy co-twins. No single strong signal or clonotype linked to IBD turned up in the results, so the idea that one exists was not supported. Repertoire similarity did not differ between concordant and discordant twins, which could be due to limited statistical power. Compared with healthy twins, IBD patients shared fewer clonotypes with other individuals, and the difference was most pronounced in patients with signs of disease activity. The analysis was unable to tell different T cell subtypes apart.

As regards this clonotype: There is no known antigen for this receptor.

From the cysteine up to the phenylalanine, the CDR3 has a length of 16 residues. No coding sequence is recorded. According to the germline V gene, CDR1 reads SGHAT and CDR2 reads FQNNGV. Libraries were constructed by 5' RACE. The input for every TCR library was 3,500 to 4,500 ng of total RNA. For each sample, cDNA synthesis with SMARTScribe reverse transcriptase was split into eight separate reactions. During cDNA synthesis, unique molecular identifiers containing a 6-nucleotide sample barcode were introduced by template switching. TCRalpha and TCRbeta cDNA was amplified in two nested PCRs of about 17 and 10 cycles, and bead purification was carried out after each PCR. Before amplification, the cDNA was treated with uracil DNA-glycosylase and purified using the QIAquick PCR purification kit. The second PCR added Illumina TruSeq-compatible adapters along with sample-specific barcodes. TapeStation and Qubit were used to check library quality and concentration, and roughly 5 ng of each library went into the pool. Sequencing of the pooled libraries was done on an Illumina HiSeq2500 single-index Rapid Run using custom sequencing primers and 2 x 100 bp reads. Turning to the authors' computational methods: UMI-based consensus assembly with MiGEC version 1.2.6 was used to correct PCR and sequencing errors. MiXCR version 2.1.1 was used to carry out V(D)J alignment, clonotype assembly and CDR3 extraction. Gene usage, clonotype sharing and MAIT/NKT TCR abundance were normalised by analysing the top 1000, 10 000 and 20 000 clonotypes per sample. After downsampling to 27 000 UMIs, diversity was calculated as the inverse Simpson index using the vegan R package. Statistical testing used paired Mann-Whitney U tests on the discordant twin pairs and applied Benjamini-Hochberg correction for multiple testing. TCRdb reprocessed the reads; each CDR3 protein sequence makes one entry, and DNA is unavailable. The V and J calls reflect TCRdb's pipeline rather than the authors' work. The sample has fewer than 550,000 distinct CDR3 sequences on record. 2% to 2.5% of the sample rests with the top ten.

From each donor, an approximately 2.3 ml peripheral blood sample was drawn into PAXgene tubes and stored at -80 degrees C. Without any T cell sorting, total RNA was extracted from whole blood using the PAXgene blood miRNA kit on an automated QIAcube. Peripheral blood from monozygotic twin pairs who were concordant or discordant for inflammatory bowel disease underwent deep TCRalpha and TCRbeta repertoire profiling using unique molecular barcoding. Smoking habits were recorded for all twin pairs, and each individual was classified as a current, former or never smoker. Input material: blood. This receptor was obtained from a human donor with ulcerative colitis or Crohn's disease, or a healthy co-twin of an affected twin (not recorded which). The receptor chain draws on TRBV11-2 and TRBJ2-1; TCRdb selects TRBD1, and the lack of DNA leaves this call unchecked. The CDR3 protein: CASNPETGSSYNEQFF. This CDR3, with the reference TRBV11-2 and TRBJ2-1 proteins standing in past its ends, gives the full variable domain EAGVAQSPRYKIIEKRQSVAFWCNPISGHATLYWYQQILGQGPKLLIQFQNNGVVDDSQLPKDRFSAERLKGVDSTLKIQPAKLEDSAVYLCASNPETGSSYNEQFFGPGTRLTVL.